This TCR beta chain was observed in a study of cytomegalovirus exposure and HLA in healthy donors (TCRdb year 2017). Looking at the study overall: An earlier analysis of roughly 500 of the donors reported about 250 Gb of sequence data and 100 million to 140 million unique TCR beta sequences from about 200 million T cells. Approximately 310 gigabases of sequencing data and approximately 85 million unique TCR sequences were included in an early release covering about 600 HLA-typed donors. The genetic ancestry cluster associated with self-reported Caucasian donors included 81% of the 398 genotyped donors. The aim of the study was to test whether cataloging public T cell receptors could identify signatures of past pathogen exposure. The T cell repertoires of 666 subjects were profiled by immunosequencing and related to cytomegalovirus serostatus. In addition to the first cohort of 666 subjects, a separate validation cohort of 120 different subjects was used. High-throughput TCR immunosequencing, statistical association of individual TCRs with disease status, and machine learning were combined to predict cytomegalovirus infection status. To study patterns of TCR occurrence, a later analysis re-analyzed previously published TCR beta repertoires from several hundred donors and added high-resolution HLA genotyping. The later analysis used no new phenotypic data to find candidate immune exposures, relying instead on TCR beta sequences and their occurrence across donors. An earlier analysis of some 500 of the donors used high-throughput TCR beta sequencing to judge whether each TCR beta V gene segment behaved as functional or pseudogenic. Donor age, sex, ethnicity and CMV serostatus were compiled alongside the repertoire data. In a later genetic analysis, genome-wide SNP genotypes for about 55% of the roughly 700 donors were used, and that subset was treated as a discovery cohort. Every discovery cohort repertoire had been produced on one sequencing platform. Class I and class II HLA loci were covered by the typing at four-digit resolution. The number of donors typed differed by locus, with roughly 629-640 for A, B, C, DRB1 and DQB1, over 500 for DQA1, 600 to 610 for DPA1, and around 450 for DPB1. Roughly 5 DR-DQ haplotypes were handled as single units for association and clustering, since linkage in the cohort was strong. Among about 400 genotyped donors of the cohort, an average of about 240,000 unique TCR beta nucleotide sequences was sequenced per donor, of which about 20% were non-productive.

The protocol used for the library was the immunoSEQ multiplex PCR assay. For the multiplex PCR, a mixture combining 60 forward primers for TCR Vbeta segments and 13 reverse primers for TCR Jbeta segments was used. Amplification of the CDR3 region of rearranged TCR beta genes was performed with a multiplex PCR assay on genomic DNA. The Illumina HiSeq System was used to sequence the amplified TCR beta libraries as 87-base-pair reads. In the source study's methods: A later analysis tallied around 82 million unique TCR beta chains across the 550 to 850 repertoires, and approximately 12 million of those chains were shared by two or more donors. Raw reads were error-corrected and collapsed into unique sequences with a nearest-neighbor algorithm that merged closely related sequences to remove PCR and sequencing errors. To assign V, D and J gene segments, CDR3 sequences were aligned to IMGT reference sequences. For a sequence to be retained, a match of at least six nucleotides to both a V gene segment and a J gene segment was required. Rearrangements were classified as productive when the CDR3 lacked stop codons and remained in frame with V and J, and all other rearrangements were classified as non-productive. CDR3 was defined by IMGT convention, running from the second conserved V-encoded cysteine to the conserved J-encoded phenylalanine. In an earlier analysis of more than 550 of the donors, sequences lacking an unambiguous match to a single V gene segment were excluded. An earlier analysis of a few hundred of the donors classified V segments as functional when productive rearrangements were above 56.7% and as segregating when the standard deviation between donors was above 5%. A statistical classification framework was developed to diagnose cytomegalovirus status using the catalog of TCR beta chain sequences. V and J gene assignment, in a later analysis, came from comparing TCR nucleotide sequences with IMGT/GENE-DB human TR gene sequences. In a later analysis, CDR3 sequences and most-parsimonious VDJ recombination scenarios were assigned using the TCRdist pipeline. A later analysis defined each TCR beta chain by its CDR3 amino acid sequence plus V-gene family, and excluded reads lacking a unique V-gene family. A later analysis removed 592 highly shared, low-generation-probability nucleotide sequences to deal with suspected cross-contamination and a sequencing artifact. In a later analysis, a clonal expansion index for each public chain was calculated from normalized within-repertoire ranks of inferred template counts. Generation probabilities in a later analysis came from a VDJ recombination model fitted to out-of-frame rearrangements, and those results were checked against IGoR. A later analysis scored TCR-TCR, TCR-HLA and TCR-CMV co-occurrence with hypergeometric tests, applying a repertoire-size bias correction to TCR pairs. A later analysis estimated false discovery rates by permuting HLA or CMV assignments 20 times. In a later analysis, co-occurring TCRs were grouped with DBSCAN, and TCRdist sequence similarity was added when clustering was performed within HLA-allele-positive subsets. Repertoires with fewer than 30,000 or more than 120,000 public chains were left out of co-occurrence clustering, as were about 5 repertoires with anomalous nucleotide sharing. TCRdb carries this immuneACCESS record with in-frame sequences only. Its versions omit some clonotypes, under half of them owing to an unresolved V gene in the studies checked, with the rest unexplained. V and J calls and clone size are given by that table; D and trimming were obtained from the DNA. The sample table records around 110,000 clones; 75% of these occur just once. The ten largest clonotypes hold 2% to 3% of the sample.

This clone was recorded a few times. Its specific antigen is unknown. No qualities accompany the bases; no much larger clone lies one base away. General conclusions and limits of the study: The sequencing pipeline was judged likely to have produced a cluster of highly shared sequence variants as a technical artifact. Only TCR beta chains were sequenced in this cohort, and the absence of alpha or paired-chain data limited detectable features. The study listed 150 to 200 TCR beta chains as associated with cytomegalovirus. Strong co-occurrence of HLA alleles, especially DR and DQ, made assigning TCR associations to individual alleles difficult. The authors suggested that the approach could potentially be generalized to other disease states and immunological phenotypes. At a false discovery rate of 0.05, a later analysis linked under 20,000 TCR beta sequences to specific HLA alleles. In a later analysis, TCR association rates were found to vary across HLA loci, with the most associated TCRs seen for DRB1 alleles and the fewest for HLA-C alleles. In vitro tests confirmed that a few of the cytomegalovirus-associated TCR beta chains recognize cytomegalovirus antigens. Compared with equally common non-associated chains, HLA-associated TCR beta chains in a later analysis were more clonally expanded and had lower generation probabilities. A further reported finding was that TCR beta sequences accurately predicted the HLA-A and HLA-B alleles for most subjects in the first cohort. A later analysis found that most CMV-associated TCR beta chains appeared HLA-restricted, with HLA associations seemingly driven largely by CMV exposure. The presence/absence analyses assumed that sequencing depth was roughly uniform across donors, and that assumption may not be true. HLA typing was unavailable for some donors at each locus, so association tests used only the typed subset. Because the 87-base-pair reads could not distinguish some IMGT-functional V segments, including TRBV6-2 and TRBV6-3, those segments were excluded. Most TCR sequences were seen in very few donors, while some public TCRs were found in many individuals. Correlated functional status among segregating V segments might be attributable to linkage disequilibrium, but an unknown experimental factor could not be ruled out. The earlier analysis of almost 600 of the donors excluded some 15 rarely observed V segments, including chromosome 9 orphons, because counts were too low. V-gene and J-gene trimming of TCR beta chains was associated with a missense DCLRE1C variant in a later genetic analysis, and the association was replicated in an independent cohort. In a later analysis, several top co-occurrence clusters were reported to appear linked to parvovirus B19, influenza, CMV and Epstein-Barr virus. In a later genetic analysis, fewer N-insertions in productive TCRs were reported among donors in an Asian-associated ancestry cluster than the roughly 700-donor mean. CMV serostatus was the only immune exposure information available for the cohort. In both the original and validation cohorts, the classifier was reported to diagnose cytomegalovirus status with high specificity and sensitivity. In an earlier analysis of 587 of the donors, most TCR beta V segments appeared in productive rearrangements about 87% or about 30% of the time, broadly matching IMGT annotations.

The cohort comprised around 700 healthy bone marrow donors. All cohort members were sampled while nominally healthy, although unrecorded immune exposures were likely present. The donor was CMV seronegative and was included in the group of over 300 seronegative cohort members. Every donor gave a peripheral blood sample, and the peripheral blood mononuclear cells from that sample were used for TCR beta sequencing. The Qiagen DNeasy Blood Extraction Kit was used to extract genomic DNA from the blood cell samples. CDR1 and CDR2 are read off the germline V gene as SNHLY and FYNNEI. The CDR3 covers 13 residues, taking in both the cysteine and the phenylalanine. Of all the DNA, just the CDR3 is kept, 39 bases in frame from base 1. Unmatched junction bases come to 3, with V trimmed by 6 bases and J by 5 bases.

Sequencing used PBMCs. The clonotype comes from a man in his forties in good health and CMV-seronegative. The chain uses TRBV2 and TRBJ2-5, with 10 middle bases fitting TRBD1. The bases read TGTGCCAGCAGAGGACAGGGGGTCGAGACCCAGTACTTC. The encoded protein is CASRGQGVETQYF.